This T cell receptor beta chain was recorded in a study of PD-1 blockade in classical Hodgkin lymphoma. Each patient's relapse followed autologous stem cell transplantation, and brentuximab vedotin exposure varied. General observations from the study: Newly diagnosed patients reportedly had lower baseline TCR diversity than healthy donors. Exclusion applied to patients who initiated nivolumab less than 1 year following ASCT.

Concerning this clone: What it binds is unknown.

The CDR3 sequence is 14 residues long. Germline V gives CDR1 MNHNY, CDR2 SVGAGI (reference sequence). V shed 6 bases and J 1 base; nucleotides not matched to a gene: 2. TCRdb keeps only in-frame clones here, not all; method: immunoSEQ multiplex PCR. The top ten clones hold around 16% of a sample with 50,000 or so clones, around 78% of them seen once. V gene TRBV6-6 combines with J gene TRBJ2-5, with 10 bases fitting TRBD1. The material sequenced was peripheral blood mononuclear cells (PBMCs), taken before the second cycle of nivolumab. The receptor's source is a human donor with classical Hodgkin lymphoma. CDR3 in DNA: TGTGCCAGCAGCCGACAGGGGGCCCAAGAGACCCAGTACTTC. This codes for CASSRQGAQETQYF.